This T cell receptor beta chain emerged from a study of blood T cells in healthy people across ages. Trimming removed 10 bases from V and 0 bases from J; junction bases left unmatched: 10. The CDR3 length is 16 residues. CDR1 and CDR2 (germline): SGHTA, FQGNSA. On this clonotype itself: Its specificity is unknown.

General observations from the study: Because donor CMV status was unknown, expanded clonotype changes were possibly confounded. Estimates based on one million T cells were treated as lower bounds.

PBMCs numbering at least 6 million were isolated per sample. Per sample, extraction of total RNA gave at least 6 micrograms in every case. The use of a sample-barcoded 5' primer and a J-beta primer mix characterized a second PCR of 7 to 11 cycles. Each CDR3 protein is one row after TCRdb ran MiXCR on the 5' RACE reads. The sample lists under 1,000,000 distinct CDR3 sequences, roughly 34% occurring once. Sequenced input: blood. The chain links TRBV7-2 to TRBJ2-1, with 9 bases aligning to TRBD2. This receptor was taken from a man aged 18 to 30 in good health. CDR3 residues: CATTRASGDSYNEQFF. The CDR3 nucleotides read TGTGCCACCACGCGGGCTAGCGGGGACTCCTACAATGAGCAGTTCTTC.